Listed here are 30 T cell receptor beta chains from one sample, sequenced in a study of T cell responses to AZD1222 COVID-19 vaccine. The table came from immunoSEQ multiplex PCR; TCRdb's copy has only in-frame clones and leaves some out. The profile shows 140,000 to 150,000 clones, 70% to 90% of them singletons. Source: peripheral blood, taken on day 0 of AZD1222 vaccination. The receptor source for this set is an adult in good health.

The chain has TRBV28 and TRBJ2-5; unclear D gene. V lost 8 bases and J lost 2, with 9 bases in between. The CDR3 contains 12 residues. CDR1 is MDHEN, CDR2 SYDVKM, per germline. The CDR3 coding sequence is TGTGCCAGCCGCTATAAACAAGAGACCCAGTACTTC. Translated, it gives CASRYKQETQYF. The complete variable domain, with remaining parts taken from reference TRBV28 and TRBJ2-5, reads DVKVTQSSRYLVKRTGEKVFLECVQDMDHENMFWYRQDPGLGLRLIYFSYDVKMKEKGDIPEGYSVSREKKERFSLILESASTNQTSMYLCASRYKQETQYFGPGTRLLVL.

This chain's CDR3 is CASSVGVAGGQETQYF. The DNA for the CDR3 is TGTGCCAGCAGCGTAGGAGTAGCGGGGGGCCAAGAGACCCAGTACTTC. The chain recombines TRBV7-9 with TRBJ2-5; 10 nucleotides agree with TRBD2. Unmatched junction bases numbered 7, after V lost 5 bases and J lost 1 base. The germline gives CDR1 SEHNR, CDR2 FQNEAQ (reference sequence). The length of the CDR3 is 16 residues.

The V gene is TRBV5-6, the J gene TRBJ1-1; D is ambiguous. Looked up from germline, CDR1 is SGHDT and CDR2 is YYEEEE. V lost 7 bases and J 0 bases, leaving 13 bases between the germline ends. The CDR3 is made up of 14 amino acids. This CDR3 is CASRAGSLNTEAFF. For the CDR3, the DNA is TGTGCCAGCCGCGCCGGGAGTCTGAACACTGAAGCTTTCTTT.

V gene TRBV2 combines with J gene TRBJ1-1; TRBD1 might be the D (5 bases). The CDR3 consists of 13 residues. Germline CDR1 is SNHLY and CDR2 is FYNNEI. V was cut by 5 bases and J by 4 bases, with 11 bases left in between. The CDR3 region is CASSFTGVTEAFF. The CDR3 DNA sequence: TGTGCCAGCAGTTTTACGGGGGTCACTGAAGCTTTCTTT. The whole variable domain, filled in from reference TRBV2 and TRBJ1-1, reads EPEVTQTPSHQVTQMGQEVILRCVPISNHLYFYWYRQILGQKVEFLVSFYNNEISEKSEIFDDQFSVERPDGSNFTLKIRSTKLEDSAMYFCASSFTGVTEAFFGQGTRLTVV.

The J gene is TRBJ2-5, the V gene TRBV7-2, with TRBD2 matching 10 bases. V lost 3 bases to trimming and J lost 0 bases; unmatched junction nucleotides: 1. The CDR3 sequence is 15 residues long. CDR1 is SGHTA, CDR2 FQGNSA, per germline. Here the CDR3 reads CASSFSGGHQETQYF. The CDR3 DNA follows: TGTGCCAGCAGCTTTAGCGGGGGGCACCAAGAGACCCAGTACTTC.

Here the CDR3 reads CASSQVMGNEQFF. The CDR3 DNA sequence: TGTGCCAGCAGCCAAGTCATGGGGAATGAGCAGTTCTTC. The V gene is TRBV3-1 (or the pseudogene TRBV3-2), the J gene TRBJ2-1; D unclear. Looked up from germline, CDR1 is LGHDT and CDR2 is YNNKEL (reference sequence). Trimming stripped 1 base from V and 7 bases from J, with 8 bases between. This CDR3 spans 13 amino acids.

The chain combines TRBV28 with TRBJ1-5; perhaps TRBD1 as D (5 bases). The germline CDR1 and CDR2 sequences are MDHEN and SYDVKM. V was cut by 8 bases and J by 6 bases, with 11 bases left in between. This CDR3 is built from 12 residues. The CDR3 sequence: CASRAGAQPQHF. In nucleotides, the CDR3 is TGTGCCAGCCGGGCTGGGGCTCAGCCCCAGCATTTT.

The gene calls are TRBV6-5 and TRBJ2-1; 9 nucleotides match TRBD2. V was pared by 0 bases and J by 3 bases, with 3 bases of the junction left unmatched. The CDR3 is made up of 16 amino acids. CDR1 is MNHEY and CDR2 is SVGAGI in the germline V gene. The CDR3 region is CASSYSAGGFYNEQFF. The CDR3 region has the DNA TGTGCCAGCAGTTACTCGGCGGGGGGGTTCTACAATGAGCAGTTCTTC.

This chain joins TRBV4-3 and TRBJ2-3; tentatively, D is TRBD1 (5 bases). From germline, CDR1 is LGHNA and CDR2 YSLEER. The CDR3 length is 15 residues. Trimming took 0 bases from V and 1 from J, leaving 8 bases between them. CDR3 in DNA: TGCGCCAGCAGCCAAGAAGGCAGGGGCACAGATACGCAGTATTTT. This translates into CASSQEGRGTDTQYF.

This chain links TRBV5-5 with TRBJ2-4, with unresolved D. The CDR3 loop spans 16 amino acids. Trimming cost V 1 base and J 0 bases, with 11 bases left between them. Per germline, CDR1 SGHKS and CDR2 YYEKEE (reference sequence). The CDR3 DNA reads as TGTGCCAGCAGCTTGTTGGCGCCAGGAGCCAAAAACATTCAGTACTTC. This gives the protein CASSLLAPGAKNIQYF.

CDR3 DNA: TGTGCCAGCTCACCGACTCAGACTGATATTTGGCACTACAATGAGCAGTTCTTC. It yields the protein CASSPTQTDIWHYNEQFF. This chain connects TRBV18 to TRBJ2-1; D remains unclear. V shed 3 bases and J shed 3 bases, with 21 bases lying between them. Per the germline V gene, CDR1 is KGHSH and CDR2 is LQKENI. This CDR3 is 18 amino acids long.

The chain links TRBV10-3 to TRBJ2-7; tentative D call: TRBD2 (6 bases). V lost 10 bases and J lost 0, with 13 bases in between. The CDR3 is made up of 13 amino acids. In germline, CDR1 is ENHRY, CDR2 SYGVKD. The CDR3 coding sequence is TGTGCCACGGGGACTCCCAGCTCCTACGAGCAGTACTTC. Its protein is CATGTPSSYEQYF.

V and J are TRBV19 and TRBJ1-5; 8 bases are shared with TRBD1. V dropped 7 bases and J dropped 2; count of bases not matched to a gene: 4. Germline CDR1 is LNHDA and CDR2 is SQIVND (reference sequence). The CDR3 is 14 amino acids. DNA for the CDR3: TGTGCCAGTAAGGGGACAGGAGGCAATCAGCCCCAGCATTTT. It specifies CASKGTGGNQPQHF.

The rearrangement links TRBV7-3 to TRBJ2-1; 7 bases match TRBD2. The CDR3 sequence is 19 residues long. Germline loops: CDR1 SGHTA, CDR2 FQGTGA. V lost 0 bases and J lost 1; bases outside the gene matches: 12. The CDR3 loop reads CASSLTAAGRGGSYNEQFF. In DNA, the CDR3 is TGTGCCAGCAGCTTAACGGCGGCGGGGCGCGGGGGTTCCTACAATGAGCAGTTCTTC. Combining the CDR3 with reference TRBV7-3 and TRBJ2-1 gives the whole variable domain GAGVSQTPSNKVTEKGKYVELRCDPISGHTALYWYRQSLGQGPEFLIYFQGTGAADDSGLPNDRFFAVRPEGSVSTLKIQRTERGDSAVYLCASSLTAAGRGGSYNEQFFGPGTRLTVL.

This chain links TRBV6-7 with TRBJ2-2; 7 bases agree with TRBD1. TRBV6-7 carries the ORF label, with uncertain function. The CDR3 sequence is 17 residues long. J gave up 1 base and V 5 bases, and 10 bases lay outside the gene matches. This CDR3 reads CASSRHDRAGNTGELFF. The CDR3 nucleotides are TGTGCCAGCAGTCGCCATGACAGGGCAGGGAACACCGGGGAGCTGTTTTTT.

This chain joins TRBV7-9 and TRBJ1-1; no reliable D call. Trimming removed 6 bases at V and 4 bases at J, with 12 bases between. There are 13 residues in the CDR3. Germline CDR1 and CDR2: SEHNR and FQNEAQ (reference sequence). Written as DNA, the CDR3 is TGTGCCAGCAGTGTAAGGGTAGGCACTGAAGCTTTCTTT. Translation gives CASSVRVGTEAFF.

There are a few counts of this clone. The CDR3 region is CASSFQGVGQHTEAFF. The CDR3 nucleotides are TGTGCCAGCAGCTTTCAGGGCGTCGGGCAGCACACTGAAGCTTTCTTT. The chain is built from TRBV7-9 and TRBJ1-1; TRBD1 is a possible D gene (5 bases). Trimming stripped 3 bases from V and 3 bases from J, with 17 bases between. Per the germline V gene, CDR1 is SEHNR and CDR2 is FQNEAQ (reference sequence). The CDR3 extends over 16 amino acids.

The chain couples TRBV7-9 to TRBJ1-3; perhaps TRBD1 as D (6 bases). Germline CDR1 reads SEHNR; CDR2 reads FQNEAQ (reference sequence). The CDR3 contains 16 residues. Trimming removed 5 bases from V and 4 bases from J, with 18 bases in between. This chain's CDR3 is CASSPPGAGEGNTIYF. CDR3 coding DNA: TGTGCCAGCAGCCCCCCGGGGGCAGGGGAAGGAAACACCATATATTTT.

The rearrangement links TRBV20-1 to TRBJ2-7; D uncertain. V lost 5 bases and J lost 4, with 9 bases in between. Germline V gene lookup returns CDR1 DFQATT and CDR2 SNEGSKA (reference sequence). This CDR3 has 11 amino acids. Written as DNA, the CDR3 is TGCAGTGCTCACAAGACTTACGAGCAGTACTTC. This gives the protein CSAHKTYEQYF.

The CDR3 is CASSQGIGRIYQPQHF. The CDR3, as DNA: TGCGCCAGCAGTCAGGGGATAGGGAGAATTTATCAGCCCCAGCATTTT. This chain joins TRBV10-1 and TRBJ1-5, with a weak D call TRBD1 (6 bases). V was pared by 5 bases and J by 5 bases, with 19 bases between. Germline values: CDR1 WNHNN, CDR2 SYGVQD (reference sequence). The CDR3 loop spans 16 amino acids.

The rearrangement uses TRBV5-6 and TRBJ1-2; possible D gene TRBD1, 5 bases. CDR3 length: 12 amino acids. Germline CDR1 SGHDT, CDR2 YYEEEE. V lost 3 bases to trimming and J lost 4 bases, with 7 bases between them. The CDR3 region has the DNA TGTGCCAGCAGCTCACAGGTCTATGGCTACACCTTC. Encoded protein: CASSSQVYGYTF.

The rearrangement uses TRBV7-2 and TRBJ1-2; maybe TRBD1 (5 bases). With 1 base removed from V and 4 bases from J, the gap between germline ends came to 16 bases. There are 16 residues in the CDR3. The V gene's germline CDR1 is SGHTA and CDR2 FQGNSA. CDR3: CASSLGGPNKRYGYTF. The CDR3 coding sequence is TGTGCCAGCAGCTTAGGGGGCCCCAACAAGCGCTATGGCTACACCTTC.

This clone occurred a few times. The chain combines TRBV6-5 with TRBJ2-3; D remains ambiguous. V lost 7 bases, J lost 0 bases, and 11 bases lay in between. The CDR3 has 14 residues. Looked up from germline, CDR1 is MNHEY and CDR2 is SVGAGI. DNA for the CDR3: TGTGCCAGCAAGGAGTCTACTAGCACAGATACGCAGTATTTT. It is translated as CASKESTSTDTQYF.

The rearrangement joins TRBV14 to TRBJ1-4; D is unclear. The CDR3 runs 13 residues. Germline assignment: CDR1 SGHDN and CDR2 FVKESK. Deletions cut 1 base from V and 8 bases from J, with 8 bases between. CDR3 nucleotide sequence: TGTGCCAGCAGCCAAGGCCTTACCGAAAAACTGTTTTTT. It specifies CASSQGLTEKLFF.

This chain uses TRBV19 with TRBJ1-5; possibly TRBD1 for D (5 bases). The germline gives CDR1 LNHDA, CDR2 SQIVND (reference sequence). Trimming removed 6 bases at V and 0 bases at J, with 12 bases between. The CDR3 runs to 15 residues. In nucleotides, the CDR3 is TGTGCCAGTAGGCTGACAGACTATAGCAATCAGCCCCAGCATTTT. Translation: CASRLTDYSNQPQHF.

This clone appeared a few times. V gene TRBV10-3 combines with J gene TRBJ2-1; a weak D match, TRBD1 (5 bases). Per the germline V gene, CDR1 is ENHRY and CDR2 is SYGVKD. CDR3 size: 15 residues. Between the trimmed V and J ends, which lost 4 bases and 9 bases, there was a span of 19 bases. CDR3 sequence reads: CAISAGNPLDREQFF. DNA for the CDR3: TGTGCCATCAGTGCAGGGAATCCTTTAGACCGTGAGCAGTTCTTC.

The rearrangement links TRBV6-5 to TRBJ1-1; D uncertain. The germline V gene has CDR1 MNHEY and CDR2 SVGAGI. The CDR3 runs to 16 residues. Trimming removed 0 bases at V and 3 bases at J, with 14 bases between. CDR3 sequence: CASSYSKGGWDTEAFF. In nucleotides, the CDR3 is TGTGCCAGCAGTTACTCGAAGGGAGGGTGGGACACTGAAGCTTTCTTT.

Here the CDR3 reads CSASGGAREAFF. The CDR3 region has the DNA TGCAGTGCTAGTGGAGGGGCTAGAGAAGCTTTCTTT. The chain uses TRBV20-1 and TRBJ1-1; D may be TRBD1 (5 bases). This CDR3 region has 12 residues. Trimming took off 3 bases at V and 8 bases at J, with 13 bases between the two ends. Germline lookup yields CDR1 DFQATT and CDR2 SNEGSKA (reference sequence).

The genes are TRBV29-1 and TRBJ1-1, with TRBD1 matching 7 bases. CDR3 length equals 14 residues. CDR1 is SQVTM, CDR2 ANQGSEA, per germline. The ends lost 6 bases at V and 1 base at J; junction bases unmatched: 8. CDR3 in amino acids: CSVVTGTANTEAFF. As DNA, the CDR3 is TGCAGCGTGGTGACCGGGACAGCGAACACTGAAGCTTTCTTT.

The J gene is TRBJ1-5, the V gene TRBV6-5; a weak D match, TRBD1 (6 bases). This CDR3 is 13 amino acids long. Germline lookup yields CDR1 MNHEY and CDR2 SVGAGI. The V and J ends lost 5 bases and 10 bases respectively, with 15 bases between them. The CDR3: CASSRTDLTPQHF. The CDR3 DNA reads TGTGCCAGCAGTCGGACAGACCTGACTCCCCAGCATTTT.